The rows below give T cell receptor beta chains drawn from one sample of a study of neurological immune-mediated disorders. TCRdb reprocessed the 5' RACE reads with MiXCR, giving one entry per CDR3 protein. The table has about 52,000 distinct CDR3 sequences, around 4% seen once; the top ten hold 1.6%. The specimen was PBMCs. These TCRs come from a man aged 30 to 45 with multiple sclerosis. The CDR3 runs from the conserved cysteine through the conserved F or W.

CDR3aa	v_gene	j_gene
CASSLSTGGLDQPQHF	TRBV27	TRBJ1-5
CASSQGFSGPVYGYTF	TRBV14	TRBJ1-2
CASSLEATNTEAFF	TRBV5-1	TRBJ1-1
CATSRGVQGSPGSGANVLTF	TRBV15	TRBJ2-6
CASTLGDGANVLTF	TRBV6-5	TRBJ2-6
CSARDQWARGNEQFF	TRBV20-1	TRBJ2-1
CASSSTGSSYNEQFF	TRBV7-9	TRBJ2-1
CSASSGTAMNTEAFF	TRBV20-1	TRBJ1-1
CASSGQVGSPLHF	TRBV12-3/TRBV12-4	TRBJ1-6
CASSLFPPGLGTEKLFF	TRBV5-1	TRBJ1-4
CASSLGTGDTGELFF	TRBV27	TRBJ2-2